Sequencing of this T cell receptor (beta chain) was carried out in a study of blood T cell repertoires in COVID-19. This table comes from immunoSEQ multiplex PCR, and its TCRdb copy is limited to in-frame clones, with some not included. The data show 25,000 to 30,000 clones, with around 91% seen just once and 9.5% to 13% held by the top ten. Sequencing was performed on peripheral blood. The TCR comes from a man aged 60 to 75 with acute or convalescent COVID-19.

The chain's CDR3 is CASSPVAGGFFEQFF. For the CDR3, the DNA is TGCGCCAGCAGCCCAGTAGCGGGGGGGTTTTTCGAGCAGTTCTTC. The rearrangement joins TRBV5-1 to TRBJ2-1; 11 nucleotides line up with TRBD2. CDR3 length: 15 residues. Germline CDR1 SGHRS, CDR2 YFSETQ. After removal of 4 bases from V and 10 bases from J, the junction contained 10 bases not matched to a gene.